This T cell receptor beta chain was sequenced during a study of T cell repertoires in cytomegalovirus infection. Study overall: Recently identified HLA-C-restricted CMV epitopes and well-studied HLA-B-restricted CMV epitopes were used by the study. Overall study results and limits: Cumulative frequency (of public TCR beta family members) identified carriers of CMV plus the relevant HLA. It was HLA-C-restricted CMV-specific TCR beta clonotypes that dominated the response ex vivo.

To note about this clonotype: Its antigen is currently unknown.

The CDR3 is made up of 16 amino acids. Germline lookup yields CDR1 SGHVS and CDR2 FQNEAQ. Trimming took 5 bases from V and 5 from J, leaving 21 bases between them. TCRdb processed the reads anew with MiXCR; each CDR3 protein has one entry. The sample holds 600,000 to 700,000 distinct CDR3 sequences, around 32% seen once. The source material was cultured PBMCs, sampled from culture after CMV antigen stimulation. The chain combines TRBV7-8 with TRBJ1-1, with D hard to call. The receptor's source is a human donor in good health (CMV status not recorded). Some clones in this sample may be carry-over from other donors' samples. The CDR3 spells CASSLREGKMGTEAFF. In DNA form, the CDR3 reads TGTGCCAGCAGCCTAAGGGAGGGAAAGATGGGGACTGAAGCTTTCTTT. The full variable domain, with the rest looked up from reference TRBV7-8 and TRBJ1-1, is GAGVSQSPRYKVAKRGQDVALRCDPISGHVSLFWYQQALGQGPEFLTYFQNEAQLDKSGLPSDRFFAERPEGSVSTLKIQRTQQEDSAVYLCASSLREGKMGTEAFFGQGTRLTVV.